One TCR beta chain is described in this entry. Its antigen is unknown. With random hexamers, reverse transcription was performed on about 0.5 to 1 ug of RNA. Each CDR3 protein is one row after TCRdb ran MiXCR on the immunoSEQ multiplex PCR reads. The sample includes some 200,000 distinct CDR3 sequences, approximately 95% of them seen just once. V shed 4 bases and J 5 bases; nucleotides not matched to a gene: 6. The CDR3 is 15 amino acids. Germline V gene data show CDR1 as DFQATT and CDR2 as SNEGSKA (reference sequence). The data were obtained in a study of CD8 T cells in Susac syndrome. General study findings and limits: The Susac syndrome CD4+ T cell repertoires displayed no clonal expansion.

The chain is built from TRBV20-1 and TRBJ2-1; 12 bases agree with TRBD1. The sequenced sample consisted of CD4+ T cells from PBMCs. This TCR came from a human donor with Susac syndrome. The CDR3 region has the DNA TGCAGTGCTACAAAAGGGACAGGGGGCAACAATGAGCAGTTCTTC. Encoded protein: CSATKGTGGNNEQFF.